This T cell receptor beta chain was sequenced during a study of vaccination effects on CD4 cells after COVID-19. After roughly ten days in culture, the CD4+ T cells were isolated. All participants had two doses of either the BNT162b2 or mRNA-1273 vaccine. The method was immunoSEQ multiplex PCR; TCRdb's version includes in-frame clones alone and lacks a portion of them. The sample lists more than 35,000 clones, approximately 72% seen once, with less than 10% in the top ten. The CDR3 runs to 13 residues. Germline-derived CDR1 and CDR2 are KGHSH and LQKENI. V lost 7 bases to trimming and J lost 6 bases, with 15 bases between them. Remarks on this clone: No antigen is known for it.

The genes are TRBV18 and TRBJ1-1; D is undetermined. The sequence derives from a human donor who received a COVID-19 vaccine. This specimen was CD4+ T cells from PBMCs cultured without peptide, taken after COVID-19 vaccination. The CDR3 loop reads CASLSQGFPEAFF. CDR3 DNA: TGTGCCAGCTTATCTCAAGGGTTCCCTGAAGCTTTCTTT.